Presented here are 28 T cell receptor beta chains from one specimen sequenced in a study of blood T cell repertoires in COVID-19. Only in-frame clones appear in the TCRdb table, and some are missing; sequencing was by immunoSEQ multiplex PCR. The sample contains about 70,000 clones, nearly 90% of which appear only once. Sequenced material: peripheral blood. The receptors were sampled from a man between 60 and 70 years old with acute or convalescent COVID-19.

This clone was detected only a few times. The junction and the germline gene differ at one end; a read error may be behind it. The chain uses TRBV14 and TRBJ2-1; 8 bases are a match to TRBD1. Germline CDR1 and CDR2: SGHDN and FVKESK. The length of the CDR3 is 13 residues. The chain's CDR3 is CASSQERTGSGIF. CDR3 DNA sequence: TGTGCCAGCAGCCAAGAGAGGACAGGGAGTGGGATCTTC.

CDR3 DNA sequence: TGTGCCAGCAGCTTGAGGACAGGGGTTTACAATGAGCAGTTCTTC. It codes for CASSLRTGVYNEQFF. The chain has TRBV5-6 and TRBJ2-1, with 9 bases that match TRBD1. The CDR3 length is 15 residues. V lost 1 base, J lost 4 bases, and 3 bases stayed unmatched. CDR1 is SGHDT and CDR2 is YYEEEE in the germline V gene. The variable domain in full, with the rest retrieved from reference TRBV5-6 and TRBJ2-1, is DAGVTQSPTHLIKTRGQQVTLRCSPKSGHDTVSWYQQALGQGPQFIFQYYEEEERQRGNFPDRFSGHQFPNYSSELNVNALLLGDSALYLCASSLRTGVYNEQFFGPGTRLTVL.

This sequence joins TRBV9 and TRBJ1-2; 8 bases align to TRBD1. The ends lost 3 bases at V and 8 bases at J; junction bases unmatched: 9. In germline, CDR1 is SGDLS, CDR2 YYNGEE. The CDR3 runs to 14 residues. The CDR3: CASSADRGRWGYTF. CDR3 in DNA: TGTGCCAGCAGCGCCGACAGGGGCCGCTGGGGCTACACCTTC.

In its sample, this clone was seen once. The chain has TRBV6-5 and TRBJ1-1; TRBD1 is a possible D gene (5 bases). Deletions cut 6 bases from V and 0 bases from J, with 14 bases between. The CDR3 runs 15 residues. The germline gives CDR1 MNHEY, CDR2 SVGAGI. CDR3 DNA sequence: TGTGCCAGCAGCCGACGACAGTCCTTGAACACTGAAGCTTTCTTT. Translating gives CASSRRQSLNTEAFF.

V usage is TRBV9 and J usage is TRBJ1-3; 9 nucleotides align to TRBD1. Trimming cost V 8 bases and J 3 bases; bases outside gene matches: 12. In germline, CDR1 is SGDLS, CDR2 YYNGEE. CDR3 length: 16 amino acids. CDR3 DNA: TGTGCCAGTACTCGTACGACAGGGGGAGGTGGAAACACCATATATTTT. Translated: CASTRTTGGGGNTIYF.

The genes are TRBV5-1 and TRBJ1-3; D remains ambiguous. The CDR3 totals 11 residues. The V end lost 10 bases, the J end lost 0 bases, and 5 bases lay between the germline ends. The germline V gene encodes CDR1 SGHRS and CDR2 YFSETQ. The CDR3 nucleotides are TGCGCCTCTTCCTCTGGAAACACCATATATTTT. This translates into CASSSGNTIYF.

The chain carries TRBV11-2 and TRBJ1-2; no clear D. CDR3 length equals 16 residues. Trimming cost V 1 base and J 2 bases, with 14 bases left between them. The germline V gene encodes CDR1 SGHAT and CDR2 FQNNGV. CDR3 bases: TGTGCCAGCAGCTTAGGAGGCCGCTGGAAAAACTATGGCTACACCTTC. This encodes CASSLGGRWKNYGYTF.

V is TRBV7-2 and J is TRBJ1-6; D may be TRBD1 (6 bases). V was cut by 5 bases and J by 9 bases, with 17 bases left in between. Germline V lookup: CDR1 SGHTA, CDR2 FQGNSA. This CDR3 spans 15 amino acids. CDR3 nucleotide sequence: TGTGCCAGCAGCCTAACGACAGGTGTGGCTTCACCCCTCCACTTT. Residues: CASSLTTGVASPLHF.

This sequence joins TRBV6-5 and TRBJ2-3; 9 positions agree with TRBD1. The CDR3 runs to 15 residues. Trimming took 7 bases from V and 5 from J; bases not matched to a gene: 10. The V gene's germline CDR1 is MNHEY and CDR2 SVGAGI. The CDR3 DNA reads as TGTGCCAGCACCGGAGGGTTGGGACAGGGAGATACGCAGTATTTT. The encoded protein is CASTGGLGQGDTQYF.

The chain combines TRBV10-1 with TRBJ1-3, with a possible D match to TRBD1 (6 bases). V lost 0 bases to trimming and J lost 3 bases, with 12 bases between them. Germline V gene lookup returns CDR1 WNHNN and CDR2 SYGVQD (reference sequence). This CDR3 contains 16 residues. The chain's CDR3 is CASSESSGGNGNTIYF. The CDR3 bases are TGCGCCAGCAGTGAGTCGTCGGGGGGCAATGGAAACACCATATATTTT.

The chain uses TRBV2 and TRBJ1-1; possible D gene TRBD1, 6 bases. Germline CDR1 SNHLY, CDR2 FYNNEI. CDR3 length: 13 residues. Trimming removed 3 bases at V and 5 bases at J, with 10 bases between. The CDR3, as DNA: TGTGCCAGCAGTGATCTCAGGGGTACTGAAGCTTTCTTT. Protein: CASSDLRGTEAFF.

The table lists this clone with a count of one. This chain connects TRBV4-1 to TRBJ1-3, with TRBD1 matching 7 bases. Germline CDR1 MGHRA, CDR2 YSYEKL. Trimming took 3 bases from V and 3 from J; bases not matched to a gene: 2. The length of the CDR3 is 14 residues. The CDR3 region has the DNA TGCGCCAGCAGCCACCCAGGGGGTGGAAACACCATATATTTT. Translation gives CASSHPGGGNTIYF.

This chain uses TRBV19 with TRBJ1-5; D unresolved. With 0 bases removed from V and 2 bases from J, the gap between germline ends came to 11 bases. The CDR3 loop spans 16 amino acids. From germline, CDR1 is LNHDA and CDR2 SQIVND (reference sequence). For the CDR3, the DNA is TGTGCCAGTAGTATAGACACAGCCTCGGGCAATCAGCCCCAGCATTTT. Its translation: CASSIDTASGNQPQHF.

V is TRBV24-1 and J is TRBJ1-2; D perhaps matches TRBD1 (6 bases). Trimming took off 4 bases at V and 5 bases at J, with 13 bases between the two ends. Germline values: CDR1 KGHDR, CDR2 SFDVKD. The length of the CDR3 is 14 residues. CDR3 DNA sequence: TGTGCCACCAGTGACGCAAGGACAGCTTATGGCTACACCTTC. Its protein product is CATSDARTAYGYTF.

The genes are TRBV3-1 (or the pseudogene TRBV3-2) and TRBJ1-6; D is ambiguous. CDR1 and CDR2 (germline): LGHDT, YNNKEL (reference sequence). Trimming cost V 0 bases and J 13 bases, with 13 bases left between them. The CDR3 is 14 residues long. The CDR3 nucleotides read TGTGCCAGCAGCCAAGATGGGAGCCTAGGGCCCCTCCACTTT. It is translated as CASSQDGSLGPLHF.

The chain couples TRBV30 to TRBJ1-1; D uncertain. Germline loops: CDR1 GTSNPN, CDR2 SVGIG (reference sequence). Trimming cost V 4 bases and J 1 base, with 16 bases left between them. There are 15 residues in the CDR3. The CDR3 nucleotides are TGTGCCTGGACCGGAGGTTCCGGGTGGAACACTGAAGCTTTCTTT. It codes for CAWTGGSGWNTEAFF.

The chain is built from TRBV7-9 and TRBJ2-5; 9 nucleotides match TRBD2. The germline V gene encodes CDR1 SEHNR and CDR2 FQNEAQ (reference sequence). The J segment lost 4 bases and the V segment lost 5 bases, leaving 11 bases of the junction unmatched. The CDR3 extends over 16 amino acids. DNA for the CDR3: TGTGCCAGCAGCCGGACGGGACTAGCTGAAGGAGAGACCCAGTACTTC. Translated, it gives CASSRTGLAEGETQYF.

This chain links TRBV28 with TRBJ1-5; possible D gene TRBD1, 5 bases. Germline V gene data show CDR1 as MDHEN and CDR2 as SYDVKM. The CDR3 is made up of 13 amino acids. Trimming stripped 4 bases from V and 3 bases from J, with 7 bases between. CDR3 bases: TGTGCCAGCAGTTCCAGGGTCAATCAGCCCCAGCATTTT. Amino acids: CASSSRVNQPQHF.

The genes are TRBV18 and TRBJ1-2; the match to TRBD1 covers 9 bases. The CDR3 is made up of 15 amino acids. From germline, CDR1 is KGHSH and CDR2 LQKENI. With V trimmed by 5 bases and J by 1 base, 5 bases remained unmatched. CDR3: CASSSGTGLNYGYTF. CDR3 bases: TGTGCCAGCTCATCCGGGACAGGGCTTAACTATGGCTACACCTTC.

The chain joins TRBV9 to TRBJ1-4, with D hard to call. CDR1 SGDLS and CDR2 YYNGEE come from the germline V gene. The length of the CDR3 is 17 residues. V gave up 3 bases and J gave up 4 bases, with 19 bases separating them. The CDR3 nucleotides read TGTGCCAGCAGCGATGGGCGGGGTGGGAGTGGTAATGAAAAACTGTTTTTT. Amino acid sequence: CASSDGRGGSGNEKLFF.

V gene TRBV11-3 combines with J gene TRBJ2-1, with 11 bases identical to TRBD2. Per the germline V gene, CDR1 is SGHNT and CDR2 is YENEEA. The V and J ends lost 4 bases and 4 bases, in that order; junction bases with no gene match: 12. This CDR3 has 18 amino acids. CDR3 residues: CASSSSGIAGGRYNEQFF. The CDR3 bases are TGTGCCAGCAGCTCCTCCGGGATAGCGGGGGGGCGATACAATGAGCAGTTCTTC.

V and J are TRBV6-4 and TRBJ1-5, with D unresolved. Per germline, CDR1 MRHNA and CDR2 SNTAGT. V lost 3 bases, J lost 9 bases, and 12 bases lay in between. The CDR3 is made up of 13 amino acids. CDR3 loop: CASSDQPRGPQHF. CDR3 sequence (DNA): TGTGCCAGCAGTGATCAACCTCGGGGGCCCCAGCATTTT.

CDR3 in amino acids: CASSVAPGQSQPQHF. The CDR3 coding sequence is TGTGCCAGCAGCGTAGCCCCAGGACAGTCCCAACCCCAGCATTTT. The V gene is TRBV9, the J gene TRBJ1-5; D is perhaps TRBD1 (6 bases). The CDR3 extends over 15 amino acids. Trimming shortened V by 0 bases and J by 10 bases, and 17 bases separated the two germline ends. The germline CDR1 and CDR2 sequences are SGDLS and YYNGEE.

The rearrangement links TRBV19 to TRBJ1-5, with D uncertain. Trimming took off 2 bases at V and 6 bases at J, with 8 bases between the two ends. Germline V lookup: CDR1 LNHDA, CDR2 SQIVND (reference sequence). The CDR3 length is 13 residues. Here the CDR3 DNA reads TGTGCCAGTAGTATACATCTAAGTCAGCCCCAGCATTTT. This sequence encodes CASSIHLSQPQHF.

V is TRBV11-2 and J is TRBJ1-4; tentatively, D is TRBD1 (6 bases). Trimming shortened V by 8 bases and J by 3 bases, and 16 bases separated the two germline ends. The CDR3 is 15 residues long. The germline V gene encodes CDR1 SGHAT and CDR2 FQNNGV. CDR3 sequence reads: CASGRGGLANEKLFF. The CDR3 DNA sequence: TGTGCCAGCGGTCGGGGGGGGCTGGCTAATGAAAAACTGTTTTTT. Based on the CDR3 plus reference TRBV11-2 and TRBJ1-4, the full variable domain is EAGVAQSPRYKIIEKRQSVAFWCNPISGHATLYWYQQILGQGPKLLIQFQNNGVVDDSQLPKDRFSAERLKGVDSTLKIQPAKLEDSAVYLCASGRGGLANEKLFFGSGTQLSVL.

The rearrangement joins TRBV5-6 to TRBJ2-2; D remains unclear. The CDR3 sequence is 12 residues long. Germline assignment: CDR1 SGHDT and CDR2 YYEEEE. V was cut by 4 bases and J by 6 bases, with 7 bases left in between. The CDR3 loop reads CASSVIAGELFF. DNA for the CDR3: TGTGCCAGCAGCGTCATAGCCGGGGAGCTGTTTTTT.

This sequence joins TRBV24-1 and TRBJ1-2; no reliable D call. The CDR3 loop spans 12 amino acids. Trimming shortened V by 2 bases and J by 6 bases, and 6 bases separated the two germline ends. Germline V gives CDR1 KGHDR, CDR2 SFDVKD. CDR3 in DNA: TGTGCCACCAGTGATTGGAGGGATGGCTACACCTTC. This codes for CATSDWRDGYTF.

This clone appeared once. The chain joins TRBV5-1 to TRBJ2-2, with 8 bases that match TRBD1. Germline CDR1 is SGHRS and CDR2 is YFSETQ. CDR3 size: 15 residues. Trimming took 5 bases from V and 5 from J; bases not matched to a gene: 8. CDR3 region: CASSPDGQGTGELFF. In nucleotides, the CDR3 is TGCGCCAGCAGTCCCGATGGACAGGGAACCGGGGAGCTGTTTTTT.